This is a list of T cell receptor beta chains from one sample in a study of prognosis after radiotherapy for stage I lung cancer. MiXCR, run by TCRdb on the multiplex PCR reads, gives a single entry per CDR3 protein. The sample consists of about 22,000 distinct CDR3 sequences, around 46% of them appearing once. Specimen: PBMCs, collected before or after stereotactic body radiation therapy (not recorded which). These receptors came from a donor at least 50 years old with non-small cell lung cancer. CDR3s include the opening cysteine and the closing phenylalanine or tryptophan. A D gene is named only where the DNA matches it firmly. Size is stated for part of the rows, as once, few or many counts, or as a class when the clone is expanded.

abundance: .; d_gene: TRBD1; j_gene: TRBJ2-2; v_gene: TRBV6-2/TRBV6-3; CDR3aa: CASKPGQGYLTGELFF; CDR3nt: TGTGCCAGCAAACCGGGACAGGGATATCTCACCGGGGAGCTGTTTTTT
abundance: many; d_gene: .; j_gene: TRBJ1-2; v_gene: TRBV13; CDR3aa: CASSSQGFLGYTF; CDR3nt: TGTGCCAGCAGCTCACAGGGTTTCCTTGGCTACACCTTC
abundance: .; d_gene: .; j_gene: TRBJ1-2; v_gene: TRBV29-1; CDR3aa: CSVDGTYGYTF; CDR3nt: TGCAGCGTTGACGGGACCTATGGCTACACCTTC
abundance: few; d_gene: TRBD1; j_gene: TRBJ1-5; v_gene: TRBV12-3/TRBV12-4; CDR3aa: CASSPGTGRLTRQPQHF; CDR3nt: TGTGCCAGCAGTCCCGGGACAGGGAGGCTGACTAGACAGCCCCAGCATTTT
abundance: once; d_gene: .; j_gene: TRBJ1-2; v_gene: TRBV12-3/TRBV12-4; CDR3aa: CASTDLAGMGYGYTF; CDR3nt: TGTGCCAGCACCGACCTAGCGGGGATGGGCTATGGCTACACCTTC
abundance: .; d_gene: TRBD2; j_gene: TRBJ2-3; v_gene: TRBV20-1; CDR3aa: CSATTSGRALTQYF; CDR3nt: TGCAGTGCTACAACTAGCGGGAGGGCCCTCACGCAGTATTTT
abundance: many; d_gene: TRBD2; j_gene: TRBJ2-3; v_gene: TRBV20-1; CDR3aa: CSASMASGANTQYF; CDR3nt: TGCAGTGCTAGTATGGCTAGCGGGGCAAATACGCAGTATTTT
abundance: .; d_gene: .; j_gene: TRBJ2-7; v_gene: TRBV12-3/TRBV12-4; CDR3aa: CASSLRGSGAISYEQYF; CDR3nt: TGTGCCAGCAGTCTCCGCGGTAGCGGCGCCATTTCCTACGAGCAGTACTTC
abundance: medium-sized; d_gene: .; j_gene: TRBJ1-2; v_gene: TRBV7-2; CDR3aa: CASSLGGSPYGYTF; CDR3nt: TGTGCCAGCAGCTTAGGGGGGTCTCCGTATGGCTACACCTTC
abundance: .; d_gene: .; j_gene: TRBJ2-3; v_gene: TRBV7-2; CDR3aa: CASSLSPGATGTQYF; CDR3nt: TGTGCCAGCAGCTTATCTCCAGGGGCGACGGGGACGCAGTATTTT
abundance: many; d_gene: .; j_gene: TRBJ2-1; v_gene: TRBV5-1; CDR3aa: CASSLEGGQGEQFF; CDR3nt: TGCGCCAGCAGCTTGGAAGGAGGGCAAGGGGAGCAGTTCTTC
abundance: .; d_gene: .; j_gene: TRBJ2-1; v_gene: TRBV2; CDR3aa: CASSARGTLINEKFF; CDR3nt: TGTGCCAGCAGTGCTCGAGGGACCCTTATAAATGAGAAGTTCTTC
abundance: many; d_gene: .; j_gene: TRBJ1-4; v_gene: TRBV15; CDR3aa: CATSGTLKEKLFF; CDR3nt: TGTGCCACCAGCGGAACACTCAAAGAAAAACTGTTTTTT
abundance: .; d_gene: .; j_gene: TRBJ1-6; v_gene: TRBV9; CDR3aa: CASSVGGRGSPLHF; CDR3nt: TGTGCCAGCAGCGTAGGGGGCAGGGGTTCACCCCTCCACTTT
abundance: many; d_gene: .; j_gene: TRBJ1-1; v_gene: TRBV7-2; CDR3aa: CASSLRQATEAFF; CDR3nt: TGTGCCAGCAGCCTTAGACAAGCCACTGAAGCTTTCTTT
abundance: few; d_gene: .; j_gene: TRBJ2-7; v_gene: TRBV10-3; CDR3aa: CTIQIGDAYEQYF; CDR3nt: TGTACCATCCAAATAGGAGACGCCTACGAGCAGTACTTC
abundance: .; d_gene: TRBD1; j_gene: TRBJ2-7; v_gene: TRBV7-2; CDR3aa: CASSLGDRFSEQYF; CDR3nt: TGTGCCAGCAGCTTAGGGGACAGATTCAGCGAGCAGTACTTC
abundance: few; d_gene: .; j_gene: TRBJ1-1; v_gene: TRBV28; CDR3aa: CASSFGETMNTEAFF; CDR3nt: TGTGCCAGCAGTTTCGGTGAGACAATGAACACTGAAGCTTTCTTT
abundance: .; d_gene: TRBD2; j_gene: TRBJ2-1; v_gene: TRBV6-2/TRBV6-3; CDR3aa: CASSYLAGGVNEQFF; CDR3nt: TGTGCCAGCAGTTACCTAGCGGGAGGGGTCAATGAGCAGTTCTTC
abundance: .; d_gene: .; j_gene: TRBJ1-4; v_gene: TRBV4-1; CDR3aa: CAGSRSWGWDEKLFF; CDR3nt: TGCGCCGGCAGCCGTTCGTGGGGGTGGGATGAAAAACTGTTTTTT
abundance: many; d_gene: TRBD2; j_gene: TRBJ2-1; v_gene: TRBV7-6; CDR3aa: CASSARLAGVRIF; CDR3nt: TGTGCCAGCAGCGCAAGACTAGCGGGAGTCAGAATCTTC
abundance: many; d_gene: .; j_gene: TRBJ2-7; v_gene: TRBV4-3; CDR3aa: CASSQEWAGSYEQYF; CDR3nt: TGCGCCAGCAGCCAAGAGTGGGCAGGGAGCTACGAGCAGTACTTC
abundance: many; d_gene: .; j_gene: TRBJ2-3; v_gene: TRBV7-2; CDR3aa: CASSPGGTDTQYF; CDR3nt: TGTGCCAGCAGCCCCGGGGGCACAGATACGCAGTATTTT
abundance: medium-sized; d_gene: TRBD2; j_gene: TRBJ2-2; v_gene: TRBV27; CDR3aa: CASSLGGELGELFF; CDR3nt: TGTGCCAGCAGTTTAGGGGGGGAGCTCGGGGAGCTGTTTTTT
abundance: .; d_gene: TRBD1; j_gene: TRBJ1-5; v_gene: TRBV4-1; CDR3aa: CASSLTGVTLRGNQPQHF; CDR3nt: TGCGCCAGCAGCCTAACAGGGGTAACCCTACGGGGCAATCAGCCCCAGCATTTT
abundance: few; d_gene: .; j_gene: TRBJ1-2; v_gene: TRBV28; CDR3aa: CASSLLFEGYGYTF; CDR3nt: TGTGCCAGCAGTTTATTGTTCGAGGGATATGGCTACACCTTC
abundance: .; d_gene: TRBD2; j_gene: TRBJ2-3; v_gene: TRBV28; CDR3aa: CASSFREGHTDTQYF; CDR3nt: TGTGCCAGCAGTTTCCGGGAGGGCCACACAGATACGCAGTATTTT
abundance: .; d_gene: TRBD1; j_gene: TRBJ2-7; v_gene: TRBV6-2/TRBV6-3; CDR3aa: CAGSPRPGGSYEQYF; CDR3nt: TGTGCCGGCAGTCCCCGGCCAGGGGGCAGCTACGAGCAGTACTTC
abundance: .; d_gene: .; j_gene: TRBJ2-7; v_gene: TRBV5-6; CDR3aa: CASSLGWSYEQYF; CDR3nt: TGTGCCAGCAGCCTGGGTTGGAGCTACGAGCAGTACTTC
abundance: .; d_gene: .; j_gene: TRBJ2-1; v_gene: TRBV7-2; CDR3aa: CASSFDTGAEQFF; CDR3nt: TGTGCCAGCAGCTTCGATACCGGGGCAGAGCAGTTCTTC
abundance: .; d_gene: .; j_gene: TRBJ1-4; v_gene: TRBV27; CDR3aa: CASLGEGGCQLFF; CDR3nt: TGTGCCAGCCTTGGGGAGGGTGGGTGCCAACTGTTTTTT
abundance: many; d_gene: .; j_gene: TRBJ1-1; v_gene: TRBV5-1; CDR3aa: CASSLVGATEAFF; CDR3nt: TGCGCCAGCAGCTTAGTGGGGGCAACTGAAGCTTTCTTT
abundance: .; d_gene: .; j_gene: TRBJ1-2; v_gene: TRBV6-1; CDR3aa: CASRLQGIGGYTF; CDR3nt: TGTGCCAGCAGACTTCAGGGAATTGGCGGCTACACCTTC
abundance: many; d_gene: .; j_gene: TRBJ2-1; v_gene: TRBV20-1; CDR3aa: CSARDQGQSLDEQFF; CDR3nt: TGCAGTGCTAGAGATCAAGGACAATCCCTGGATGAGCAGTTCTTC
abundance: .; d_gene: .; j_gene: TRBJ1-2; v_gene: TRBV6-2/TRBV6-3; CDR3aa: CASSYPPNTIVANYGYTF; CDR3nt: TGTGCCAGCAGTTACCCGCCGAATACAATCGTAGCTAACTATGGCTACACCTTC
abundance: .; d_gene: .; j_gene: TRBJ1-1; v_gene: TRBV7-9; CDR3aa: CASSRGYGTEAFF; CDR3nt: TGTGCCAGCAGCAGGGGATATGGCACTGAAGCTTTCTTT
abundance: .; d_gene: .; j_gene: TRBJ2-1; v_gene: TRBV24-1; CDR3aa: CATSDYSSGNNEQFF; CDR3nt: TGTGCCACCAGTGATTATAGTAGTGGCAACAATGAGCAGTTCTTC
abundance: many; d_gene: .; j_gene: TRBJ1-3; v_gene: TRBV3-1; CDR3aa: CASSPPGTRAHGNTIYF; CDR3nt: TGTGCCAGCAGCCCCCCTGGGACCAGGGCTCATGGAAACACCATATATTTT
abundance: medium-sized; d_gene: .; j_gene: TRBJ1-6; v_gene: TRBV6-1; CDR3aa: CASSTGLTNSPLHF; CDR3nt: TGTGCCAGCAGTACCGGACTCACTAATTCACCCCTCCACTTT
abundance: .; d_gene: .; j_gene: TRBJ2-2; v_gene: TRBV5-1; CDR3aa: CASSFSQGSRELFF; CDR3nt: TGCGCCAGCAGCTTCTCTCAGGGTTCCCGGGAGCTGTTTTTT
abundance: many; d_gene: TRBD1; j_gene: TRBJ1-5; v_gene: TRBV2; CDR3aa: CASSTGQGDVSNQPQHF; CDR3nt: TGTGCCAGCAGCACCGGACAGGGAGATGTTAGTAATCAGCCCCAGCATTTT
abundance: few; d_gene: TRBD2; j_gene: TRBJ2-2; v_gene: TRBV5-1; CDR3aa: CASSPGTSNTGELFF; CDR3nt: TGCGCCAGCAGCCCCGGGACTAGCAACACCGGGGAGCTGTTTTTT
abundance: many; d_gene: TRBD2; j_gene: TRBJ2-1; v_gene: TRBV11-2; CDR3aa: CASSPPGGALGRNEQFF; CDR3nt: TGTGCCAGCAGCCCCCCGGGAGGGGCCTTAGGAAGAAATGAGCAGTTCTTC
abundance: .; d_gene: .; j_gene: TRBJ1-1; v_gene: TRBV6-2/TRBV6-3; CDR3aa: CASGQAWGLRGTESFF; CDR3nt: TGTGCCAGCGGTCAGGCGTGGGGGCTCAGGGGCACTGAATCTTTCTTT
abundance: many; d_gene: .; j_gene: TRBJ1-5; v_gene: TRBV12-3/TRBV12-4; CDR3aa: CASSLGVNQPQHF; CDR3nt: TGTGCCAGCAGTTTAGGGGTCAATCAGCCCCAGCATTTT
abundance: many; d_gene: .; j_gene: TRBJ2-1; v_gene: TRBV5-5; CDR3aa: CASSRENEQFF; CDR3nt: TGTGCCAGCAGCCGCGAAAATGAGCAGTTCTTC
abundance: .; d_gene: .; j_gene: TRBJ1-1; v_gene: TRBV6-1; CDR3aa: CATGTGVQITEAFF; CDR3nt: TGTGCCACCGGGACGGGGGTGCAAATTACTGAAGCTTTCTTT
abundance: many; d_gene: .; j_gene: TRBJ2-3; v_gene: TRBV24-1; CDR3aa: CATTAGGGGYTDTQYF; CDR3nt: TGTGCCACCACCGCCGGGGGCGGGGGTTACACAGATACGCAGTATTTT
abundance: few; d_gene: TRBD1; j_gene: TRBJ2-2; v_gene: TRBV5-1; CDR3aa: CASTPGQGATGELFF; CDR3nt: TGCGCCAGCACACCGGGACAGGGGGCGACCGGGGAGCTGTTTTTT